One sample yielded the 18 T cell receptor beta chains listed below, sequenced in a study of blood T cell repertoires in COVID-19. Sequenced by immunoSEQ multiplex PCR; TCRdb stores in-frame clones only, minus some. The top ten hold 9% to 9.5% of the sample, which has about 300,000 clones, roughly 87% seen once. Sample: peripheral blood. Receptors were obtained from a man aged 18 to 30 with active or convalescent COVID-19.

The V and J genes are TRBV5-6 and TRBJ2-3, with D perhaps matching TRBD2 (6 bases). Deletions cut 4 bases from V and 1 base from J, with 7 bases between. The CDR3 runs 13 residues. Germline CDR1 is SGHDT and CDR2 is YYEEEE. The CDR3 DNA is TGTGCCAGCAGCCGGAGGGGCACAGATACGCAGTATTTT. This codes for CASSRRGTDTQYF.

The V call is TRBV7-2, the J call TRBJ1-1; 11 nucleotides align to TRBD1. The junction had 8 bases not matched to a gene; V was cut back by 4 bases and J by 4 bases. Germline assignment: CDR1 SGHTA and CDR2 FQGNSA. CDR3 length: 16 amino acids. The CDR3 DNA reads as TGTGCCAGCAGCTCAGAGTTGGGACAGGGGGGCACTGAAGCTTTCTTT. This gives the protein CASSSELGQGGTEAFF.

CDR3 in amino acids: CASSIRQGADEQFF. As DNA, the CDR3 is TGTGCCAGTAGTATCCGACAGGGGGCGGATGAGCAGTTCTTC. The chain couples TRBV19 to TRBJ2-1; TRBD1 agrees at 10 bases. The CDR3 is 14 residues long. The V segment lost 3 bases and the J segment 8 bases; nucleotides outside the gene matches: 4. Germline V CDR1 and CDR2: LNHDA, SQIVND (reference sequence).

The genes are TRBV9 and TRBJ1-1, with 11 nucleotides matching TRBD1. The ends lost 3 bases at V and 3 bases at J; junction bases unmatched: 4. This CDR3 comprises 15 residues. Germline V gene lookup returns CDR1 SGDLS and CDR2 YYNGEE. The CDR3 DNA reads TGTGCCAGCAGCGCCACGGGACAGGGGGACACTGAAGCTTTCTTT. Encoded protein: CASSATGQGDTEAFF.

Here the CDR3 reads CASRWTGGVGGAFF. CDR3 nucleotides: TGTGCCAGCAGGTGGACAGGGGGGGTCGGGGGAGCTTTCTTT. The chain is built from TRBV6-5 and TRBJ1-1; 10 bases map to TRBD1. V lost 6 bases and J lost 10; bases outside the gene matches: 11. CDR3 length: 14 residues. The germline V gene encodes CDR1 MNHEY and CDR2 SVGAGI.

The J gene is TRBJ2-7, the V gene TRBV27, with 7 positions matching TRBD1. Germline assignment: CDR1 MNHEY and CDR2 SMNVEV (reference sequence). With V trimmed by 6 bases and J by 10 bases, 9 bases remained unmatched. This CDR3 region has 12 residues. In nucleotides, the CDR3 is TGTGCCAGCAGCACAGGGGCCCACCCCCAGTACTTC. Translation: CASSTGAHPQYF.

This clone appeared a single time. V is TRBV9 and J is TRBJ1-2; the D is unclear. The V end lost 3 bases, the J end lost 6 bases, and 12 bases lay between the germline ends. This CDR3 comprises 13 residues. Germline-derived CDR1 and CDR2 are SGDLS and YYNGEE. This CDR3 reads CASSAAADDGYTF. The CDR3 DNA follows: TGTGCCAGCAGCGCCGCGGCGGATGATGGCTACACCTTC.

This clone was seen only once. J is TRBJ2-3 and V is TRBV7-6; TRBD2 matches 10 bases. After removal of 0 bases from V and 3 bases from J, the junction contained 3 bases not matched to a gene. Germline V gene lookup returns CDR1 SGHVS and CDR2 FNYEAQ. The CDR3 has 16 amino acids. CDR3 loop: CASSLAERGGTDTQYF. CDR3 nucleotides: TGTGCCAGCAGCTTAGCGGAGCGGGGGGGGACAGATACGCAGTATTTT. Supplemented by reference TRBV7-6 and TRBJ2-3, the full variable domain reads GAGVSQSPRYKVTKRGQDVALRCDPISGHVSLYWYRQALGQGPEFLTYFNYEAQQDKSGLPNDRFSAERPEGSISTLTIQRTEQRDSAMYRCASSLAERGGTDTQYFGPGTRLTVL.

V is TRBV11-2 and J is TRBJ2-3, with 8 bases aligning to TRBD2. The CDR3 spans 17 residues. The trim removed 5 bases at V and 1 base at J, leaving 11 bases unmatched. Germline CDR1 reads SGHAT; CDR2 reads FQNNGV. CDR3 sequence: CASSPALRGAGTDTQYF. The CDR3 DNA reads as TGTGCCAGCAGCCCCGCGTTGCGGGGGGCCGGCACAGATACGCAGTATTTT. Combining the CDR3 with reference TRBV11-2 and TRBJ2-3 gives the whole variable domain EAGVAQSPRYKIIEKRQSVAFWCNPISGHATLYWYQQILGQGPKLLIQFQNNGVVDDSQLPKDRFSAERLKGVDSTLKIQPAKLEDSAVYLCASSPALRGAGTDTQYFGPGTRLTVL.

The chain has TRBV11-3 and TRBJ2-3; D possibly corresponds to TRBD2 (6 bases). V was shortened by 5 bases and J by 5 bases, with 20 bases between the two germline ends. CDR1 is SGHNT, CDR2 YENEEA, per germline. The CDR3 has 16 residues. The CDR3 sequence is CASSENFGGSGDTQYF. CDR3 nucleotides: TGTGCCAGCAGCGAAAATTTCGGGGGTTCGGGAGATACGCAGTATTTT.

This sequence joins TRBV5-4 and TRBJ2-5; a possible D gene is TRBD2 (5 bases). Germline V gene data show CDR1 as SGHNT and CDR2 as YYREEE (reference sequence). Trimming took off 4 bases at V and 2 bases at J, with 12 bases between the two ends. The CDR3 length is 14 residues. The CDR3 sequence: CASSGSGGQETQYF. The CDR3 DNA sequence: TGTGCCAGCAGCGGGAGCGGCGGGCAAGAGACCCAGTACTTC.

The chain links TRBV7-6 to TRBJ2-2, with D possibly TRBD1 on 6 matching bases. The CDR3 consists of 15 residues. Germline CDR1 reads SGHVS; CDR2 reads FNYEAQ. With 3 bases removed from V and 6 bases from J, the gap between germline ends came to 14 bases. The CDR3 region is CASSFARGSAGELFF. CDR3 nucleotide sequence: TGTGCCAGCAGCTTTGCAAGGGGGAGTGCCGGGGAGCTGTTTTTT.

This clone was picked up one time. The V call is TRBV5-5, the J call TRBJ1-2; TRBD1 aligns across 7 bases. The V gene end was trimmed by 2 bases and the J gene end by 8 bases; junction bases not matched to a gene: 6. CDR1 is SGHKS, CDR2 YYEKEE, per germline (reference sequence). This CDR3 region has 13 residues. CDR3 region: CASSLIQGEGYTF. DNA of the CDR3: TGTGCCAGCAGCTTAATCCAGGGGGAAGGCTACACCTTC.

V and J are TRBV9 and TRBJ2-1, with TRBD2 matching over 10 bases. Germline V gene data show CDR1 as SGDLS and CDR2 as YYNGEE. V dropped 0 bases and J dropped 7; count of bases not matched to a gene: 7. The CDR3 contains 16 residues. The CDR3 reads CASSVELAGMGNEQFF. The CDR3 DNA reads TGTGCCAGCAGCGTAGAACTAGCGGGGATGGGAAATGAGCAGTTCTTC. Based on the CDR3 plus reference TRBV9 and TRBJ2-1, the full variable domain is DSGVTQTPKHLITATGQRVTLRCSPRSGDLSVYWYQQSLDQGLQFLIQYYNGEERAKGNILERFSAQQFPDLHSELNLSSLELGDSALYFCASSVELAGMGNEQFFGPGTRLTVL.

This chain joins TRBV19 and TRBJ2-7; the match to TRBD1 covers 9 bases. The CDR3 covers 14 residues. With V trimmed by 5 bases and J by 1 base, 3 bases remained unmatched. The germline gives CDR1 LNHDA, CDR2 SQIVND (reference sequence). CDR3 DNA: TGTGCCAGTAGTCCACAGGGGGCATCCTACGAGCAGTACTTC. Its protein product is CASSPQGASYEQYF. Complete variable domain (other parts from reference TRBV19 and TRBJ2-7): DGGITQSPKYLFRKEGQNVTLSCEQNLNHDAMYWYRQDPGQGLRLIYYSQIVNDFQKGDIAEGYSVSREKKESFPLTVTSAQKNPTAFYLCASSPQGASYEQYFGPGTRLTVT.

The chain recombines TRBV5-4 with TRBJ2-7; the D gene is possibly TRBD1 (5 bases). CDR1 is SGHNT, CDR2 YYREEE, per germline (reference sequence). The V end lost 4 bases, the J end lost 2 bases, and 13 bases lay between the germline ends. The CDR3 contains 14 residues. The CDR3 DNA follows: TGTGCCAGCAGCGACCAGGGTCTGACCTACGAGCAGTACTTC. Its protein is CASSDQGLTYEQYF.

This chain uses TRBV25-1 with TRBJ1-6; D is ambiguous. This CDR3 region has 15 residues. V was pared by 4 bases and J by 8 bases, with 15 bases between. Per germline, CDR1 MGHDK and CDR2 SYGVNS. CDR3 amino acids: CASSASGRRDSPLHF. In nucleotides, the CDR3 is TGTGCCAGCAGTGCCTCCGGCAGACGGGATTCACCCCTCCACTTT.

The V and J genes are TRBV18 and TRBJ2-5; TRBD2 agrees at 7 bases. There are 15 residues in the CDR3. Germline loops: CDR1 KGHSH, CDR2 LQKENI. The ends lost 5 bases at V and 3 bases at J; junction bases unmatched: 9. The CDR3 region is CASSSRLAGEETQYF. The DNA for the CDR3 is TGTGCCAGCTCATCCCGACTTGCGGGGGAAGAGACCCAGTACTTC.